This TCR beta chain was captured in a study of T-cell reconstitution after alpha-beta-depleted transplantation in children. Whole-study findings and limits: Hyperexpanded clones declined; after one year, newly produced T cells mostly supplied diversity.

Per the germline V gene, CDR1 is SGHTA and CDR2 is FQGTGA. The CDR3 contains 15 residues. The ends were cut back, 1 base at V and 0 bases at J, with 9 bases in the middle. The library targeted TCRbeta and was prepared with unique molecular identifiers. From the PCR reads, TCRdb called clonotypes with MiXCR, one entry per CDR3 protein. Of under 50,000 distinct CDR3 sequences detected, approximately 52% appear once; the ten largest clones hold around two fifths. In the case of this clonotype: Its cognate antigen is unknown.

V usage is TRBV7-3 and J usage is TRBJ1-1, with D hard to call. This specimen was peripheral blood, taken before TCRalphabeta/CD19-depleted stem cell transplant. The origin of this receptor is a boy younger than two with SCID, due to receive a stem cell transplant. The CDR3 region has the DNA TGTGCCAGCAGCTTAAACCTGGGAATGAACACTGAAGCTTTCTTT. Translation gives CASSLNLGMNTEAFF.